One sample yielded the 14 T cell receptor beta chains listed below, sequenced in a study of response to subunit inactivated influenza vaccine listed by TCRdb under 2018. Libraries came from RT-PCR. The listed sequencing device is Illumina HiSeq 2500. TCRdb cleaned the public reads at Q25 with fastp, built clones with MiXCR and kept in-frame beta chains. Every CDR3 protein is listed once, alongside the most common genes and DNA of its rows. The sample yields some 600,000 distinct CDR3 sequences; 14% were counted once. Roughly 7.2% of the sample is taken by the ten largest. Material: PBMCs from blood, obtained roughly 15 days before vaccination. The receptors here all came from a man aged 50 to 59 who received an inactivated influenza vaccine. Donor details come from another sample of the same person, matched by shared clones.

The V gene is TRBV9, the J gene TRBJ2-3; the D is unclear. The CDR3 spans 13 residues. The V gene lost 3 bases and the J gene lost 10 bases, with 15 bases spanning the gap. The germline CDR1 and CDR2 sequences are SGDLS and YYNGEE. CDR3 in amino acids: CASSAGERLAQYF. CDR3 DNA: TGTGCCAGCAGCGCCGGAGAAAGGCTCGCGCAGTATTTT.

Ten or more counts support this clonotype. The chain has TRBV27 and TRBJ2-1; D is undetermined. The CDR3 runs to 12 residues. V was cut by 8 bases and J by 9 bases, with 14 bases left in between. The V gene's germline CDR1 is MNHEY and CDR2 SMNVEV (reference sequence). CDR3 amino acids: CASGYRGGEQFF. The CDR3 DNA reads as TGTGCCAGCGGGTATCGAGGCGGTGAGCAGTTCTTC.

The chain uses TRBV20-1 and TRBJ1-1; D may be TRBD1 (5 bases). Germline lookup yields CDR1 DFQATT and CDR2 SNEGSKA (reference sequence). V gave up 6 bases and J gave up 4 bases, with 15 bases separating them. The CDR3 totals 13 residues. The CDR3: CSADDGTITEAFF. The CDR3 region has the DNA TGCAGTGCGGATGACGGGACCATCACTGAAGCTTTCTTT.

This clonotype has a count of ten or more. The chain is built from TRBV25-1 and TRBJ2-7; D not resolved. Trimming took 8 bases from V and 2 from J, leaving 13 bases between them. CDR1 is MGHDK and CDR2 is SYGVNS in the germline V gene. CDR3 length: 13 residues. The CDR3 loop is CASSRSETYEQYF. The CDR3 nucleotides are TGTGCCAGCTCCCGGTCGGAGACCTACGAGCAGTACTTC.

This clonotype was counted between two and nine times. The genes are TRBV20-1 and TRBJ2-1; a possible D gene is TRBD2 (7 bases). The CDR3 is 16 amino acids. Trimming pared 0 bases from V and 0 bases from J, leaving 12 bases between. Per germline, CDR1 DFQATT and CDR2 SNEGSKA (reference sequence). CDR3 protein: CSARDGGGSSYNEQFF. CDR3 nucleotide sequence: TGCAGTGCTAGAGATGGGGGCGGGAGCTCCTACAATGAGCAGTTCTTC.

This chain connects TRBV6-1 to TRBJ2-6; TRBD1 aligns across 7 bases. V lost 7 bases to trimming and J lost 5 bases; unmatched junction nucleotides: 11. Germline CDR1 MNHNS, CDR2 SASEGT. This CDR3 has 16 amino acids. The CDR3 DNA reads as TGTGCCAGCAAGATGACAGGGTATCTCCGGGCCAACGTCCTGACTTTC. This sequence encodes CASKMTGYLRANVLTF.

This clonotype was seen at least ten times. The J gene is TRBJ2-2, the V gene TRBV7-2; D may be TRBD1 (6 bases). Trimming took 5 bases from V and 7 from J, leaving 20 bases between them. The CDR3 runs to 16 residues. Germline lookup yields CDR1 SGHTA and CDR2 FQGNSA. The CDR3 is CASSAFGQLVNGELFF. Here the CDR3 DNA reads TGTGCCAGCAGCGCCTTTGGACAGCTTGTCAACGGGGAGCTGTTTTTT.

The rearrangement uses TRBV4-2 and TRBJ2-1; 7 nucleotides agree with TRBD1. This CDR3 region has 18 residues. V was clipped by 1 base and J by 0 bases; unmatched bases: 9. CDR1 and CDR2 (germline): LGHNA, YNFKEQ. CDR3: CASSQALSTGLSYNEQFF. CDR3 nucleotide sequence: TGTGCCAGCAGCCAAGCCCTCTCGACAGGGCTCTCCTACAATGAGCAGTTCTTC.

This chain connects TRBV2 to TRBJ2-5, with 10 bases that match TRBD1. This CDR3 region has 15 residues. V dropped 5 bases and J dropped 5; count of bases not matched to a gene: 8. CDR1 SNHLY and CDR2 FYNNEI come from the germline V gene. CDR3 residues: CASSWGQGKTETQYF. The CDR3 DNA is TGTGCCAGCAGTTGGGGACAGGGGAAGACGGAGACCCAGTACTTC.

The CDR3 DNA reads TGTGCCAGCAGTGATACGTGGGACACTGAAGCTTTCTTT. It yields the protein CASSDTWDTEAFF. The gene calls are TRBV25-1 and TRBJ1-1; D uncertain. CDR1 and CDR2 from the germline V gene are MGHDK and SYGVNS. This CDR3 contains 13 residues. The ends were cut back, 3 bases at V and 3 bases at J, with 8 bases in the middle.

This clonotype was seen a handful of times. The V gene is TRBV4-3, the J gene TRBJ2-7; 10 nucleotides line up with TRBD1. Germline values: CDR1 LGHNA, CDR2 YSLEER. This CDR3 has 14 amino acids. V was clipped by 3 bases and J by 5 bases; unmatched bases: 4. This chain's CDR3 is CASSQGQGWNEQYF. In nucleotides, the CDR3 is TGCGCCAGCAGCCAGGGACAGGGGTGGAACGAGCAGTACTTC.

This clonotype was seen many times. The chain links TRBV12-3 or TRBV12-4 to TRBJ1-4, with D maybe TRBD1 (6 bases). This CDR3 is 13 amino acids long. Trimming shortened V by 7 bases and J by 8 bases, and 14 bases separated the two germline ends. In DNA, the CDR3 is TGTGCCAGCACCGCAGGGGAATGGGAAAAACTGTTTTTT. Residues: CASTAGEWEKLFF.

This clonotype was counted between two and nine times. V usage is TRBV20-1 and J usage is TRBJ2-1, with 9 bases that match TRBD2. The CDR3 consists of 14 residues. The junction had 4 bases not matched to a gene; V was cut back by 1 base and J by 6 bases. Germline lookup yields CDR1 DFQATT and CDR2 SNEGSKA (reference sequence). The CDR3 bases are TGCAGTGCTAGAGGAGCGGGAGGTCTCAATGAGCAGTTCTTC. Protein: CSARGAGGLNEQFF.

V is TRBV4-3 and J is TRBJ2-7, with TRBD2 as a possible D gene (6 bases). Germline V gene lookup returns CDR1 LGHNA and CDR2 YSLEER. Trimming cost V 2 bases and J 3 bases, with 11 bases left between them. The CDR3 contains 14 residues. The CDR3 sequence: CASSQSRRGYEQYF. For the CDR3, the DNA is TGCGCCAGCAGCCAAAGCAGGAGGGGCTACGAGCAGTACTTC.